Sequencing of this T cell receptor beta chain was carried out in a study of cytomegalovirus exposure and HLA in healthy donors listed by TCRdb under 2017. Study-level background: In an earlier analysis of several hundred of the donors, 276 Gb of sequence data and some 120 million unique TCR beta sequences from roughly 200 million T cells were reported. An early release that covered 500 to 800 HLA-typed donors contained approximately 290 gigabases of sequencing data and around 80 million unique TCR sequences. Of the approximately 400 genotyped donors, about 80% fell in the genetic ancestry cluster associated with self-reported Caucasian donors. The aim of the study was to test whether cataloging public T cell receptors could identify signatures of past pathogen exposure. The study used immunosequencing to profile the T cell repertoires of approximately 690 subjects and linked those repertoires to cytomegalovirus serostatus. In addition to the first cohort of 650 to 750 subjects, a separate validation cohort of over 90 different subjects was used. High-throughput TCR immunosequencing, statistical association of individual TCRs with disease status, and machine learning were combined to predict cytomegalovirus infection status. A later analysis re-examined previously published TCR beta repertoires from more than 650 donors and added high-resolution HLA genotyping to investigate patterns of TCR occurrence. Rather than using new phenotypic data, the later analysis identified candidate immune exposures from TCR beta sequences and from how often those sequences occurred across donors. An earlier analysis of several hundred of the donors used high-throughput TCR beta sequencing to judge whether each TCR beta V gene segment behaved as functional or pseudogenic. Donor age, sex, ethnicity and CMV serostatus were compiled together with the repertoire data. In a later genetic analysis, genome-wide SNP genotypes for about three fifths of the roughly 670 donors were used, and that subset was treated as a discovery cohort. Every discovery cohort repertoire had been produced on one sequencing platform. HLA typing included class I and class II loci at four-digit resolution. Typing coverage varied by locus: roughly 629-640 donors for A, B, C, DRB1 and DQB1; approximately 500 for DQA1; about 570 for DPA1; approximately 490 for DPB1. Several DR-DQ haplotypes were handled as single units for association and clustering, since linkage in the cohort was strong. Among 350 to 400 genotyped donors of the cohort, an average of around 240,000 unique TCR beta nucleotide sequences were sequenced per donor, roughly 20% of them non-productive.

Reading the germline V gene (reference sequence) gives CDR1 LNHNV and CDR2 YYDKDF. From its cysteine to its phenylalanine, the CDR3 spans 13 amino acids. Only the CDR3 part of the read is kept: 39 bases, read in frame from the first base. Overall results and qualifications from the work: A further reported finding was that TCR beta sequences accurately predicted the HLA-A and HLA-B alleles for most subjects in the first cohort. Specific HLA alleles were associated with 15,000 to 20,000 TCR beta sequences at a false discovery rate of 0.05 in a later analysis. For the cohort, immune exposure information was limited to CMV serostatus. The earlier analysis of 450 to 700 of the donors excluded over 15 rarely observed V segments, including chromosome 9 orphons, because counts were too low. Because HLA typing was missing for some donors at each locus, association tests included only the typed subset. Correlated functional status among segregating V segments might be attributable to linkage disequilibrium, but an unknown experimental factor could not be ruled out. Most TCR sequences were observed very rarely across donors, whereas some public TCRs were present in many individuals. A later analysis reported that several top co-occurrence clusters appeared linked to parvovirus B19, influenza, CMV and Epstein-Barr virus. A later analysis found that most CMV-associated TCR beta chains appeared HLA-restricted, with HLA associations seemingly driven largely by CMV exposure. When HLA alleles, especially DR and DQ, strongly co-occurred, attributing TCR associations to individual alleles was difficult. In vitro tests confirmed that three of the cytomegalovirus-associated TCR beta chains recognize cytomegalovirus antigens. Presence/absence analyses assumed roughly uniform sequencing depth across donors, an assumption that may not hold. The study gave a list of more than 150 TCR beta chains associated with cytomegalovirus. The sequencing pipeline was judged likely to have produced a cluster of highly shared sequence variants as a technical artifact. A later analysis found that HLA-associated TCR beta chains were more clonally expanded and had lower generation probabilities than equally common non-associated chains. The cohort was sequenced for TCR beta chains only, and without alpha or paired-chain data the features that could be detected were limited. The classifier was reported to diagnose cytomegalovirus status with high specificity and sensitivity in both the original and validation cohorts. In an earlier analysis of some 500 of the donors, most TCR beta V segments appeared in productive rearrangements about 87% or about 30% of the time, broadly matching IMGT annotations. The 87-base-pair reads could not distinguish some IMGT-functional V segments, including TRBV6-2 and TRBV6-3, so those segments were excluded. A later analysis found that TCR association rates varied across HLA loci, with DRB1 alleles showing the most associated TCRs and HLA-C alleles the fewest. A later genetic analysis associated a missense DCLRE1C variant with V-gene and J-gene trimming of TCR beta chains, and an independent cohort replicated the association. According to a later genetic analysis, donors in an Asian-associated ancestry cluster had fewer N-insertions in productive TCRs than the approximately 630-donor mean. It was suggested by the authors that the approach could potentially be generalized to other disease states and immunological phenotypes.

The cohort comprised 710 or so healthy bone marrow donors. Cohort members were all nominally healthy when sampled, although unrecorded immune exposures were likely present. The donor was CMV seropositive and belonged to the group of 250 to 350 seropositive cohort members. Every donor gave a peripheral blood sample, and the peripheral blood mononuclear cells from that sample were used for TCR beta sequencing. The Qiagen DNeasy Blood Extraction Kit was used to extract genomic DNA from the blood cell samples. To note about this clone: Its antigen remains unidentified. Mismatch with germline at one junction end may stem from a read error.

The library relied on the immunoSEQ multiplex PCR assay. The multiplex PCR relied on a mix of 60 forward primers for TCR Vbeta segments and 13 reverse primers for TCR Jbeta segments. A multiplex PCR assay on genomic DNA amplified the CDR3 region of rearranged TCR beta genes. The Illumina HiSeq System was used to sequence the amplified TCR beta libraries as 87-base-pair reads. In the original analysis: A later analysis tallied 75 million to 95 million unique TCR beta chains across the 666 repertoires, and approximately 12 million of those chains were shared by two or more donors. A nearest-neighbor algorithm error-corrected the raw reads and collapsed the reads into unique sequences, merging closely related sequences to remove PCR and sequencing errors. To assign V, D and J gene segments, CDR3 sequences were aligned to IMGT reference sequences. For a sequence to be retained, at least a six-nucleotide match to both a V gene segment and a J gene segment was required. Rearrangements were called productive when the CDR3 lacked stop codons and stayed in frame with V and J; all others were non-productive. CDR3 was defined according to IMGT convention as the region running from the second conserved V-encoded cysteine to the conserved J-encoded phenylalanine. The earlier analysis of about 610 of the donors excluded any sequence lacking an unambiguous match to a single V gene segment. An earlier analysis of some 610 of the donors called V segments functional above 56.7% productive rearrangements and segregating when the between-donor standard deviation exceeded 5%. A statistical classification framework was developed to diagnose cytomegalovirus status using the catalog of TCR beta chain sequences. In a later analysis, TCR nucleotide sequences were compared against IMGT/GENE-DB human TR gene sequences so that V and J genes could be assigned. A later analysis assigned CDR3 sequences and most-parsimonious VDJ recombination scenarios with the TCRdist pipeline. A later analysis defined each TCR beta chain by its CDR3 amino acid sequence plus V-gene family, and excluded reads lacking a unique V-gene family. In a later analysis, 450 to 600 highly shared, low-generation-probability nucleotide sequences were removed to address suspected cross-contamination and a sequencing artifact. A later analysis calculated a clonal expansion index for each public chain from normalized within-repertoire ranks of inferred template counts. In a later analysis, generation probabilities were computed using a VDJ recombination model fitted to out-of-frame rearrangements, and the results were checked against IGoR. In a later analysis, TCR-TCR, TCR-HLA and TCR-CMV co-occurrence was scored with hypergeometric tests, and a repertoire-size bias correction was applied to TCR pairs. A later analysis estimated false discovery rates by permuting HLA or CMV assignments 20 times. In a later analysis, co-occurring TCRs were grouped using DBSCAN, and TCRdist sequence similarity was added for clustering within HLA-allele-positive subsets. For co-occurrence clustering, repertoires with fewer than 30,000 or more than 120,000 public chains were excluded, along with several repertoires with anomalous nucleotide sharing. TCRdb took over this immuneACCESS table, retaining in-frame rearrangements with V and J assigned. Such tables are incomplete; in checked studies, under half of the missing clones stem from an unresolved V gene, and the remainder is unexplained. That table gives V, J and clone size, and the DNA gave D and trimming. Within this sample are more than 50,000 clones, with 75% of them counted one time only. The ten top clones hold roughly 23% of the sample.

The TCR sequence derives from a woman in her 40s in good health and CMV-seropositive. The sequencing sample was made of PBMCs. The chain uses TRBV15 and TRBJ1-2; a stretch of 7 junction bases matches TRBD1. The CDR3 is CATSMDRFDGCTF. The nucleotide sequence is TGTGCCACCAGCATGGACAGGTTCGATGGCTGCACCTTC.